This entry describes one T cell receptor beta chain. Its specific antigen is unknown. Per-base qualities were not stored, and no clone one base away is much larger. The patients picked for sequencing were ones in whom flow cytometry had shown an expansion of CD8+CD57+ cells. Every patient had a diagnosis of severe acquired aplastic anemia based on International Study of Aplastic Anemia and Agranulocytosis and Camitta criteria. No patient had received any therapy when blood was sampled. TCR repertoires of sorted CD4+ and CD8+ blood T cells from severe aplastic anemia patients and healthy subjects were deep-sequenced in the study. Patients were enrolled under clinicaltrials.gov protocols 00001620, 01623167, 00001397, 00071045, 00081523 and 00961064 in the USA. Ficoll-Paque density gradient centrifugation was used to isolate peripheral blood mononuclear cells. Before DNA extraction, CD4+ and CD8+ T cells were sorted with FACS or magnetic beads.

These data are taken from a study of CD8+CD57+ T cells in acquired aplastic anemia (dated by TCRdb to the late 2010s). Regarding the study in general: On average, sorted CD4+ and CD8+ cells yielded roughly 3.4 ug of extracted DNA, with a range of about 0.17 to 27.4 ug. A CD8+CD57+ expansion meant a frequency higher than the mean frequency seen in healthy subjects. The paper as a whole reports these results and caveats: No significant difference in CD8+ Simpson's diversity was found between patients and healthy controls (P=0.060). Roughly 30 CD8+ CDR3 sequences were found to be shared between patients and controls, but these sequences appeared to be highly expressed in patients and within the immunodominant clones of the patients.

V sheds 4 bases and J sheds 3 bases, leaving 7 bases between their ends. The germline V gene gives CDR1 as SGHDT and CDR2 as YYEEEE. The CDR3, from cysteine to phenylalanine, totals 12 residues. The read is trimmed to its CDR3 DNA, 36 bases read in frame from base 1. TCR beta VDJ combination and CDR3 sequence profiling used genomic DNA as the template. An Illumina HiSeq 2000 was the platform used for TCR repertoire sequencing. The study's processing was this. Repertoire assessment relied on Simpson's diversity index, CDR3 size and DJ length profiles, and TRBV/TRBJ rearrangement plots. The immunodominant clone was defined as the most abundant DNA sequence in deep sequencing data. CDR3 amino acid sequences were screened for sharing across subjects and compared with published repertoires and the VDJdb database. The public sequencing data were trimmed at Q25 with fastp and processed into clonotypes with MiXCR by TCRdb, which kept only in-frame beta chains. When rows share a CDR3 protein, they turn into one entry using the most common DNA and genes. The V and J calls and clone size are TCRdb's, not the authors'. This sample gives around 250,000 distinct CDR3 sequences in total; approximately 82% of them show up just once. In total, the top ten clones hold 35% to 50% of the sample.

The V and J segments used are TRBV5-6 and TRBJ1-1, with the D gene not confidently named. The sample consisted of sorted CD4+, CD8+, or CD8+CD57+ T cells (not recorded which) from PBMCs. The receptor was isolated from a human donor with aplastic anemia. DNA sequence: TGTGCCAGCAGCCTCCGGGACACTGAAGCTTTCTTT. Translated, it reads CASSLRDTEAFF.